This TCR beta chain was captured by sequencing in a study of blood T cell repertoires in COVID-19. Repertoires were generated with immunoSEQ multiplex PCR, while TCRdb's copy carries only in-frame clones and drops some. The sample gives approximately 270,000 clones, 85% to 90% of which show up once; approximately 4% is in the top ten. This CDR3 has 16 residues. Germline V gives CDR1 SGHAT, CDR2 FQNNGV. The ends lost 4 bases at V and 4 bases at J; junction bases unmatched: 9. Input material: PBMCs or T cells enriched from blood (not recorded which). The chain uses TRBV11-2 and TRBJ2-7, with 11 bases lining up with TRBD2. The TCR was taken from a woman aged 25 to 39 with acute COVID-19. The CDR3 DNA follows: TGTGCCAGCAGCTACATAGGGGCTAGCGGGAGGTACGAGCAGTACTTC. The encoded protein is CASSYIGASGRYEQYF.